The 5 T cell receptor beta chains presented below share a single source sample, sequenced in a study of T cell repertoires in cytomegalovirus infection. One entry per CDR3 protein results from TCRdb running MiXCR on the reads. The sample records around 750,000 distinct CDR3 sequences, about 30% being singletons. Antigen specificity for these receptors is unknown. The material was cultured CD8+ T cells from PBMCs, obtained from culture after CMV antigen stimulation. Every receptor here comes from a human donor in good health (CMV status not recorded). Some clones in this sample may be carry-over from other donors' samples.

The J gene is TRBJ1-5, the V gene TRBV6-8; no clear D. With 5 bases removed from V and 9 bases from J, the gap between germline ends came to 14 bases. This CDR3 is built from 13 residues. Germline lookup yields CDR1 MNHGY and CDR2 SAAAGT. The CDR3 loop is CASSDKPYVPQHF. For the CDR3, the DNA is TGTGCCAGCAGTGACAAACCCTACGTGCCCCAGCATTTT.

The genes are TRBV28 and TRBJ2-2; no clear D gene. V gave up 9 bases and J gave up 8 bases, with 16 bases separating them. The germline V gene encodes CDR1 MDHEN and CDR2 SYDVKM. The CDR3 runs 13 residues. In DNA form, the CDR3 reads TGTGCCAGTTTACTGGGCGGATTAGGGGAGCTGTTTTTT. Its protein product is CASLLGGLGELFF.

V gene TRBV27 combines with J gene TRBJ2-3, with D possibly being TRBD2 (5 bases). The germline CDR1 and CDR2 sequences are MNHEY and SMNVEV (reference sequence). V lost 1 base and J lost 5, with 7 bases in between. This CDR3 is 13 amino acids long. The CDR3 sequence: CASSLFGEDTQYF. In nucleotides, the CDR3 is TGTGCCAGCAGTTTATTCGGGGAAGATACGCAGTATTTT.

This clonotype was detected ten times or more. The genes are TRBV11-1 and TRBJ2-1; 13 nucleotides agree with TRBD2. V lost 5 bases and J lost 0; bases outside the gene matches: 13. The V gene's germline CDR1 is SGHAT and CDR2 FQDESV (reference sequence). The CDR3 totals 20 residues. This CDR3 reads CASSPGLAGVVPSSYNEQFF. CDR3 sequence (DNA): TGTGCCAGCAGCCCTGGACTAGCGGGGGTTGTACCCTCCTCCTACAATGAGCAGTTCTTC.

The V call is TRBV4-1, the J call TRBJ2-7; the match to TRBD1 covers 8 bases. Germline V gene sequence: CDR1 MGHRA, CDR2 YSYEKL. The CDR3 has 14 amino acids. Trimming cost V 1 base and J 5 bases; bases outside gene matches: 4. The chain's CDR3 is CASSQGAGGDEQYF. In nucleotides, the CDR3 is TGCGCCAGCAGCCAAGGTGCAGGGGGCGACGAGCAGTACTTC.